The 5 T cell receptor beta chains below come from one sample, sequenced in a study of cytomegalovirus exposure and HLA in healthy donors. Vbeta (60) and Jbeta (13) primers were used in the PCR. Repertoires were generated with immunoSEQ multiplex PCR, while TCRdb's copy carries only in-frame clones and drops some. The sample consists of 150,000 to 180,000 clones, under 80% of them appearing once. The sample comprised PBMCs. These receptors were collected from a man under 40 in good health and CMV-seronegative.

The chain combines TRBV5-1 with TRBJ2-2, with 8 bases lining up with TRBD1. V gave up 4 bases and J gave up 6 bases; unmatched junction bases: 5. Per germline, CDR1 SGHRS and CDR2 YFSETQ. The CDR3 extends over 14 amino acids. The CDR3: CASSQGQVAGELFF. CDR3 DNA sequence: TGCGCCAGCAGCCAGGGACAGGTAGCCGGGGAGCTGTTTTTT.

The genes are TRBV5-4 and TRBJ1-2, with D uncertain. Germline V gene data show CDR1 as SGHNT and CDR2 as YYREEE (reference sequence). Trimming cost V 0 bases and J 5 bases, with 11 bases left between them. This CDR3 is 14 amino acids long. DNA for the CDR3: TGTGCCAGCAGCTTGGTACAGCAAACTTATGGCTACACCTTC. Translation gives CASSLVQQTYGYTF.

V and J are TRBV5-1 and TRBJ2-1, with D maybe TRBD1 (5 bases). The CDR3 covers 12 residues. The germline gives CDR1 SGHRS, CDR2 YFSETQ. V was shortened by 7 bases and J by 8 bases, with 13 bases between the two germline ends. Written as DNA, the CDR3 is TGCGCCAGCCGAGACAGTTCCGATGAGCAGTTCTTC. Its translation: CASRDSSDEQFF.

The CDR3 DNA reads as TGTGCCAGCAGCTTGGCCGTCAATTCACCCCTCCACTTT. The encoded protein is CASSLAVNSPLHF. V usage is TRBV5-6 and J usage is TRBJ1-6; D uncertain. In germline, CDR1 is SGHDT, CDR2 YYEEEE. Trimming cost V 0 bases and J 7 bases, with 5 bases left between them. The CDR3 totals 13 residues.

V usage is TRBV7-8 and J usage is TRBJ2-4; D perhaps matches TRBD2 (5 bases). This CDR3 comprises 13 residues. Germline assignment: CDR1 SGHVS and CDR2 FQNEAQ. V lost 3 bases to trimming and J lost 9 bases, with 12 bases between them. CDR3 sequence (DNA): TGTGCCAGCAGCTTTGAGGGTAATGGCATTCAGTACTTC. Amino acids: CASSFEGNGIQYF.